This TCR beta chain was sequenced in a study of T cells after yellow fever vaccination. This clonotype was found many times. TCRdb called the 5' RACE reads again in MiXCR, with one record for every CDR3 protein. This sample has hundreds of thousands of distinct CDR3 sequences; 3.6% occur once, and the top ten carry around a quarter. The CDR3 has 15 amino acids. The germline V gene encodes CDR1 SEHNR and CDR2 FQNEAQ (reference sequence). The junction had 9 bases not matched to a gene; V was cut back by 5 bases and J by 5 bases. The sample in question was PBMCs, obtained on the day of the yellow fever booster vaccination. The V gene is TRBV7-9, the J gene TRBJ2-1, with TRBD2 matching over 7 bases. This TCR was sampled from a young man who received the YFV17D yellow fever vaccine. CDR3 sequence: CASSPPRGENNEQFF. The CDR3 nucleotides are TGTGCCAGCAGCCCCCCCCGGGGGGAAAACAATGAGCAGTTCTTC.